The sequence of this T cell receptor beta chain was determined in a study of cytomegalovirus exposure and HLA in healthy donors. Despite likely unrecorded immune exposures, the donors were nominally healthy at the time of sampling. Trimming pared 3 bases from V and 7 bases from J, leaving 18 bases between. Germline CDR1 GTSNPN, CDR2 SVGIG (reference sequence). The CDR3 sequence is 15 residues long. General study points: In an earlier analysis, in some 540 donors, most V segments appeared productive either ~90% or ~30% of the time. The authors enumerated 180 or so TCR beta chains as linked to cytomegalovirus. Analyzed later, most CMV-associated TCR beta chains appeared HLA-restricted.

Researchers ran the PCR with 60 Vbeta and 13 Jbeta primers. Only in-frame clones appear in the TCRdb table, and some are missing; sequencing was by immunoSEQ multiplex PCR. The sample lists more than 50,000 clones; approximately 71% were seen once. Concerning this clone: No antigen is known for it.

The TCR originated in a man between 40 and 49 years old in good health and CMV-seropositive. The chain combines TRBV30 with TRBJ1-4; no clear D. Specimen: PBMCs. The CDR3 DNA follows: TGTGCCTGGAGCGTAGCAAATTTGGTGGGTGAAAAACTGTTTTTT. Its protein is CAWSVANLVGEKLFF. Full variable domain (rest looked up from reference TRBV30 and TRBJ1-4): SQTIHQWPATLVQPVGSPLSLECTVEGTSNPNLYWYRQAAGRGLQLLFYSVGIGQISSEVPQNLSASRPQDRQFILSSKKLLLSDSGFYLCAWSVANLVGEKLFFGSGTQLSVL.